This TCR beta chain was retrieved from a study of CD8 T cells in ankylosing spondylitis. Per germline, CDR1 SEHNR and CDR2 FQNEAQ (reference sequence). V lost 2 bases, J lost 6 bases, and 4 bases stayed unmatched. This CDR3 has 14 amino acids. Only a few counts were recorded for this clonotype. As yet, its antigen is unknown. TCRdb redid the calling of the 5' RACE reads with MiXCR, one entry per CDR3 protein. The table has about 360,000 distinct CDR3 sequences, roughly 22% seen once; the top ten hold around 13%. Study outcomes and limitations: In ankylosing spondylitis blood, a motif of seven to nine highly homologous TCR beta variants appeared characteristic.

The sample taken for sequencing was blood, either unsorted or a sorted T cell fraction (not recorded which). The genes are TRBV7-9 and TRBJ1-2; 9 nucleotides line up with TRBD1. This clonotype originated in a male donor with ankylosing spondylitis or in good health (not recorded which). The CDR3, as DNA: TGTGCCAGCAGCTTAACAGGGGGCATCGATGGCTACACCTTC. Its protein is CASSLTGGIDGYTF.